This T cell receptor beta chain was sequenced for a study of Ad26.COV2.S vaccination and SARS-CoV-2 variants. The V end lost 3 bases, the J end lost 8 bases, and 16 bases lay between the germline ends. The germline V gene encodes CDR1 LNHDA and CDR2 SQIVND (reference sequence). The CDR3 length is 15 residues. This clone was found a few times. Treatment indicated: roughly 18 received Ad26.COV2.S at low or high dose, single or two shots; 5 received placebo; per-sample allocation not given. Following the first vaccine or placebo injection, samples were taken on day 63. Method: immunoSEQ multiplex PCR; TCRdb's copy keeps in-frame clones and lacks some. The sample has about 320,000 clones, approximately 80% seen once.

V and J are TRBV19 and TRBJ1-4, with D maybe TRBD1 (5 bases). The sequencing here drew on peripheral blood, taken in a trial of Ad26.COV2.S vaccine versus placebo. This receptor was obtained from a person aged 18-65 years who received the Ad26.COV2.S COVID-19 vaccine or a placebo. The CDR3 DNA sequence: TGTGCCAGTAGTATCGGGGGTAGAGCCTCCGAAAAACTGTTTTTT. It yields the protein CASSIGGRASEKLFF.